These 13 T cell receptor beta chains were sequenced from one sample in a study of cytomegalovirus exposure and HLA in healthy donors. Vbeta (60) and Jbeta (13) primers were used in the PCR. Sequencing was performed with immunoSEQ multiplex PCR; in TCRdb, only in-frame clones are kept and a portion is missing. The table lists approximately 150,000 clones, nearly 80% of them singletons, with roughly 9.7% in the top ten. Material: PBMCs. These receptors originate from a man between 18 and 35 years old in good health and CMV-seropositive.

Only one count was recorded for this clone. This rearrangement joins TRBV30 to TRBJ2-2; the match to TRBD2 covers 7 bases. V shed 3 bases, J shed 7 bases, and the junction held 11 bases outside the gene matches. The germline gives CDR1 GTSNPN, CDR2 SVGIG (reference sequence). The CDR3 sequence is 15 residues long. For the CDR3, the DNA is TGTGCCTGGAGGGAGCGGGGAGTCATGGGCGGGGAGCTGTTTTTT. This gives the protein CAWRERGVMGGELFF.

The chain is built from TRBV18 and TRBJ2-7; 7 nucleotides match TRBD2. Germline loops: CDR1 KGHSH, CDR2 LQKENI. The CDR3 contains 15 residues. V gave up 3 bases and J gave up 1 base; unmatched junction bases: 6. The CDR3 protein is CASSPGWGGSYEQYF. The CDR3 DNA follows: TGTGCCAGCTCACCGGGATGGGGGGGATCCTACGAGCAGTACTTC. The complete variable domain, with remaining parts taken from reference TRBV18 and TRBJ2-7, reads NAGVMQNPRHLVRRRGQEARLRCSPMKGHSHVYWYRQLPEEGLKFMVYLQKENIIDESGMPKERFSAEFPKEGPSILRIQQVVRGDSAAYFCASSPGWGGSYEQYFGPGTRLTVT.

The chain is built from TRBV5-1 and TRBJ2-5; D remains ambiguous. From germline, CDR1 is SGHRS and CDR2 YFSETQ. Trimming pared 0 bases from V and 5 bases from J, leaving 8 bases between. The CDR3 length is 13 residues. CDR3 sequence (DNA): TGCGCCAGCAGCTTGGTGTCTCCGGAGACCCAGTACTTC. Translation: CASSLVSPETQYF.

This chain uses TRBV5-6 with TRBJ1-1; a possible D gene is TRBD1 (5 bases). The germline gives CDR1 SGHDT, CDR2 YYEEEE. This CDR3 has 12 amino acids. Trimming shortened V by 0 bases and J by 11 bases, and 11 bases separated the two germline ends. The CDR3 spells CASSLGRGGAFF. The CDR3 DNA reads TGTGCCAGCAGCTTGGGGAGGGGTGGCGCTTTCTTT.

The CDR3 protein is CASSQRVAESYEQYF. DNA for the CDR3: TGTGCCAGCAGTCAAAGAGTGGCGGAAAGCTACGAGCAGTACTTC. V and J are TRBV14 and TRBJ2-7; D remains unclear. V lost 6 bases, J lost 3 bases, and 18 bases lay in between. Germline CDR1 SGHDN, CDR2 FVKESK. The CDR3 contains 15 residues.

The V and J genes are TRBV11-2 and TRBJ1-5, with D perhaps matching TRBD1 (6 bases). Deletions cut 1 base from V and 7 bases from J, with 14 bases between. Germline values: CDR1 SGHAT, CDR2 FQNNGV. The CDR3 contains 15 residues. This chain's CDR3 is CASSLGSRGMQPQHF. In DNA form, the CDR3 reads TGTGCCAGCAGCTTAGGAAGCAGGGGAATGCAGCCCCAGCATTTT.

The table lists this clone with a few counts. V and J are TRBV2 and TRBJ1-1; no clear D. The V and J ends lost 4 bases and 0 bases respectively, with 12 bases between them. The CDR3 consists of 15 residues. CDR1 is SNHLY and CDR2 is FYNNEI in the germline V gene. The CDR3 DNA follows: TGTGCCAGCAGTGTTGGCAATCCCATGAACACTGAAGCTTTCTTT. Translation gives CASSVGNPMNTEAFF.

V usage is TRBV10-3 and J usage is TRBJ2-5; a weak D match, TRBD1 (6 bases). Germline V lookup: CDR1 ENHRY, CDR2 SYGVKD. Trimming took off 5 bases at V and 5 bases at J, with 12 bases between the two ends. The CDR3 is 13 residues long. The CDR3 is CAISTGSGETQYF. CDR3 bases: TGTGCCATCAGTACAGGGAGTGGGGAGACCCAGTACTTC.

The rearrangement joins TRBV5-4 to TRBJ2-3, with a weak D call TRBD2 (6 bases). CDR1 and CDR2 from the germline V gene are SGHNT and YYREEE (reference sequence). The CDR3 spans 13 residues. Trimming removed 0 bases from V and 7 bases from J, with 9 bases in between. CDR3 in amino acids: CASSLAGGNTQYF. DNA for the CDR3: TGTGCCAGCAGCTTGGCCGGCGGGAATACGCAGTATTTT.

The CDR3 nucleotides read TGCGCCAGCAGCATAGGGGGCGCGTCCGGGGAGCTGTTTTTT. Translating gives CASSIGGASGELFF. The chain uses TRBV5-1 and TRBJ2-2, with TRBD1 matching over 7 bases. There are 14 residues in the CDR3. Germline V lookup: CDR1 SGHRS, CDR2 YFSETQ. J lost 6 bases, V lost 4 bases, and 6 bases had no gene match.

This clone was seen once. J is TRBJ2-3 and V is TRBV5-4; no definite D call. CDR3 length equals 13 residues. The germline V gene has CDR1 SGHNT and CDR2 YYREEE (reference sequence). V gave up 2 bases and J gave up 6 bases, with 10 bases separating them. The CDR3 loop is CASSLRLEDTQYF. The DNA for the CDR3 is TGTGCCAGCAGCTTACGTTTAGAGGATACGCAGTATTTT.

This chain uses TRBV19 with TRBJ1-5; 7 nucleotides agree with TRBD1. The V and J ends lost 2 bases and 3 bases, in that order; junction bases with no gene match: 16. CDR1 LNHDA and CDR2 SQIVND come from the germline V gene (reference sequence). This CDR3 contains 19 residues. Written as DNA, the CDR3 is TGTGCCAGTAGTATATTTCTCATTAGGGAAACAGGGGTCAATCAGCCCCAGCATTTT. Protein product: CASSIFLIRETGVNQPQHF.

This clone came up once. This chain connects TRBV10-3 to TRBJ1-5; TRBD1 might be the D (5 bases). Germline V gene data show CDR1 as ENHRY and CDR2 as SYGVKD. The ends were cut back, 0 bases at V and 5 bases at J, with 8 bases in the middle. This CDR3 has 14 amino acids. The CDR3 loop is CAISESRGDQPQHF. The CDR3 coding sequence is TGTGCCATCAGTGAGTCAAGGGGCGATCAGCCCCAGCATTTT.